Presented here are 9 T cell receptor beta chains from one specimen sequenced in a study of T cells in Graves' hyperthyroidism and ophthalmopathy. The investigators amplified TCR beta CDR3 regions from RNA transcripts. HTBI primers drove first-round RT-PCR of the TCR CDR3. MiXCR, run by TCRdb on the multiplex PCR reads, gives a single entry per CDR3 protein. The sample has a few hundred thousand distinct CDR3 sequences, 15% seen once. Sequencing was performed on blood. Source of these receptors: a woman aged 25-40 years with Graves' hyperthyroidism.

This clonotype was found a few times. The chain joins TRBV20-1 to TRBJ2-2, with no clear D. The CDR3 runs to 14 residues. Germline values: CDR1 DFQATT, CDR2 SNEGSKA (reference sequence). Trimming took 4 bases from V and 5 from J, leaving 14 bases between them. CDR3 region: CSAKPGYMTGELFF. The CDR3 DNA sequence: TGCAGTGCTAAACCGGGTTACATGACCGGGGAGCTGTTTTTT.

The gene calls are TRBV5-4 and TRBJ2-1, with D possibly called TRBD1 or TRBD2 (5 bases each). Trimming left V 0 bases short and J 1 base short, with 17 bases between. This CDR3 has 18 amino acids. Germline V gene sequence: CDR1 SGHNT, CDR2 YYREEE (reference sequence). CDR3 sequence reads: CASSLGGSGRGSYNEQFF. CDR3 nucleotides: TGTGCCAGCAGCTTGGGGGGCAGTGGGAGAGGGTCCTACAATGAGCAGTTCTTC.

This clonotype was seen many times. This chain connects TRBV7-8 to TRBJ2-7; no clear D. The germline V gene has CDR1 SGHVS and CDR2 FQNEAQ. The CDR3 runs 14 residues. The germline V and J ends were trimmed by 2 bases and 7 bases, with 15 bases remaining between them. The CDR3 sequence: CASSLKGAYKEQYF. The CDR3 DNA reads as TGTGCCAGCAGCTTAAAAGGAGCCTATAAAGAGCAGTACTTC.

There are a few counts of this clonotype. The V call is TRBV18, the J call TRBJ2-1, with 15 bases identical to TRBD2. Germline values: CDR1 KGHSH, CDR2 LQKENI. The junction had 3 bases not matched to a gene; V was cut back by 0 bases and J by 6 bases. This CDR3 contains 17 residues. CDR3 loop: CASSPPGLAGGPNEQFF. CDR3 sequence (DNA): TGTGCCAGCTCACCACCTGGACTAGCGGGAGGGCCCAATGAGCAGTTCTTC.

This clonotype has ten or more counts. The gene calls are TRBV20-1 and TRBJ2-7, with a weak D call TRBD2 (5 bases). This CDR3 has 11 amino acids. Germline V CDR1 and CDR2: DFQATT, SNEGSKA (reference sequence). CDR3 nucleotide sequence: TGCGGTACGGGGAGATCCCACGAGCAGTACTTC. It specifies CGTGRSHEQYF.

V is TRBV4-1 and J is TRBJ2-5; D is unresolved. The germline V gene encodes CDR1 MGHRA and CDR2 YSYEKL. The CDR3 runs 15 residues. V lost 0 bases and J lost 2, with 10 bases in between. The chain's CDR3 is CASSQDGGQQETQYF. DNA of the CDR3: TGCGCCAGCAGCCAAGATGGTGGGCAGCAAGAGACCCAGTACTTC.

This clonotype was recorded many times. The chain has TRBV7-9 and TRBJ2-1, with 9 bases aligning to TRBD2. Germline CDR1 is SEHNR and CDR2 is FQNEAQ (reference sequence). J lost 6 bases, V lost 4 bases, and 28 bases had no gene match. CDR3 length: 22 residues. CDR3 residues: CASSSSQREGISKLAGFNEQFF. The CDR3 bases are TGTGCCAGCAGCTCCTCCCAGAGGGAGGGTATATCGAAACTAGCGGGTTTCAATGAGCAGTTCTTC. Looking up the rest from reference TRBV7-9 and TRBJ2-1 gives the full variable domain: DTGVSQNPRHKITKRGQNVTFRCDPISEHNRLYWYRQTLGQGPEFLTYFQNEAQLEKSRLLSDRFSAERPKGSFSTLEIQRTEQGDSAMYLCASSSSQREGISKLAGFNEQFFGPGTRLTVL.

This clonotype was found many times. The chain uses TRBV24-1 and TRBJ2-1, with 11 positions matching TRBD1. J gave up 8 bases and V 5 bases, and 10 bases lay outside the gene matches. CDR1 is KGHDR and CDR2 is SFDVKD in the germline V gene. The CDR3 sequence is 16 residues long. The CDR3 loop reads CATSAPAGQGGYEQFF. The CDR3 nucleotides read TGTGCCACCAGTGCCCCGGCGGGACAGGGGGGATATGAGCAGTTCTTC.

The chain links TRBV5-1 to TRBJ1-1; TRBD1 matches at 12 bases. CDR1 SGHRS and CDR2 YFSETQ come from the germline V gene. The V gene end was trimmed by 2 bases and the J gene end by 2 bases; junction bases not matched to a gene: 10. The CDR3 has 18 residues. As DNA, the CDR3 is TGCGCCAGCAGCTTCGAACCGGGACAGGGGGCGTTCAACACTGAAGCTTTCTTT. It codes for CASSFEPGQGAFNTEAFF.